The sequence of this T cell receptor (beta chain) was determined in a study of glioma-infiltrating T cells. Trimming left V 4 bases short and J 5 bases short, with 14 bases between. The CDR3 consists of 14 residues. CDR1 and CDR2 (germline): SGHTA, FQGTGA. This clonotype was observed at least ten times. Its cognate antigen is unknown. Whole-study results and caveats: Gliomas, especially low-grade, showed above-expected tissue-blood divergence; non-neoplastic patients showed below. Tissue and blood shared very few CDR3 sequences.

The iRepertoire nested amplicon-rescue multiplex PCR amplified TCR alpha and beta CDR3s from RNA. TCRdb re-called the multiplex PCR reads with MiXCR, one entry per CDR3 protein. The sample includes 150,000 to 200,000 distinct CDR3 sequences, over 25% of them seen just once. V gene TRBV7-3 combines with J gene TRBJ1-1; no clear D. The TCR sequence derives from a human donor with low-grade glioma or glioblastoma, undergoing nonglioma brain surgery, or in good health (not recorded which). Sample: glioma tissue, nonneoplastic brain tissue, or PBMCs (not recorded which). The CDR3 reads CASSSRGAHTEAFF. The CDR3 DNA reads as TGTGCCAGCAGCTCCCGAGGAGCGCATACTGAAGCTTTCTTT.